This T cell receptor (beta chain) came from a study of shared clonotypes between healthy human individuals. Per sorted-subset replicate PCR, input was approximately 0.2 ug DNA, representing 30,000 to 35,000 T cell genomes. Per the study methods: From ImmunoSEQ came sequences covering only the junction and carrying no quality scores, so filtering differed. Using immunoSEQ multiplex PCR, the repertoire was profiled, and TCRdb retains in-frame clones only, with some absent. V and J calls and clone size are as listed in that table; D and trimming were resolved from the DNA. Here the sample spans roughly 640,000 clones, around 74% being singletons. A note on this clone: What it recognizes is unknown.

Findings and limits, study-wide: The genetic and exposure-history diversity represented was limited by few donors. Of the naive CD4 clonotypes, around 5.2% were shared across a handful of donors.

V was clipped by 6 bases and J by 8 bases; unmatched bases: 9. The CDR3 has 14 amino acids. The germline gives CDR1 MNHEY, CDR2 SMNVEV (reference sequence). Sequencing input: memory CD4+ T cells sorted from blood. Subset meaning: CD45RA-negative fraction. The receptor was derived from a woman under 40 in good health. The rearrangement uses TRBV27 and TRBJ1-4; 7 nucleotides match TRBD1. The CDR3 bases are TGTGCCAGCAGCTCGGGACAGTCCCCGGAAAAACTGTTTTTT. Its protein is CASSSGQSPEKLFF.